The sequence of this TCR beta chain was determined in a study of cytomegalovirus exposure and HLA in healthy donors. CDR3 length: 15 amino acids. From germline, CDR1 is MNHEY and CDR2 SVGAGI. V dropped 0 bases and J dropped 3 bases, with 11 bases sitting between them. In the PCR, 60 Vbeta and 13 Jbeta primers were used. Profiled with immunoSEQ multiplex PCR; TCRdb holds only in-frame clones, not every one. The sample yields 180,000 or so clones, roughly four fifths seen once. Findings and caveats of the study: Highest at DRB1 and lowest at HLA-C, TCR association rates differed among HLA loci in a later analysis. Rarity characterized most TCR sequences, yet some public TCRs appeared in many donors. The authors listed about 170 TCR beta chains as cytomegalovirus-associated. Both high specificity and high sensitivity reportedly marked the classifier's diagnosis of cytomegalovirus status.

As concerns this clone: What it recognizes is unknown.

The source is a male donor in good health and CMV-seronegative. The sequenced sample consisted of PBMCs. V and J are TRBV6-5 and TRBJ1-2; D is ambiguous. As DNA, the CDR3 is TGTGCCAGCAGTTACTCGGGCCAGAGAGACTATGGCTACACCTTC. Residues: CASSYSGQRDYGYTF.